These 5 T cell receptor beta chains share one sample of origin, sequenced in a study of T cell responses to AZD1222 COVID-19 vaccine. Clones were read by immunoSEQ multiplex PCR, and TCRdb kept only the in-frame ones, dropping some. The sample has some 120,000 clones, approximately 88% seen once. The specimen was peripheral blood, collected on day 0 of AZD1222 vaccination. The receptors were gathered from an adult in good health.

The CDR3 reads CASSLSGRLQETQYF. Written as DNA, the CDR3 is TGCGCCAGCAGCTTGAGTGGGCGACTACAAGAGACCCAGTACTTC. The chain couples TRBV5-1 to TRBJ2-5; tentative D call: TRBD2 (5 bases). CDR1 is SGHRS, CDR2 YFSETQ, per germline. The CDR3 runs to 15 residues. V shed 1 base and J shed 2 bases, with 12 bases lying between them.

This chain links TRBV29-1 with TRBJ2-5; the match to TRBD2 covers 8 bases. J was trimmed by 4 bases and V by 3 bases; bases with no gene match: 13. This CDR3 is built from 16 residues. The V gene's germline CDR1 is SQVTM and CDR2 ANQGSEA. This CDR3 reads CSVEGVAGRPSETQYF. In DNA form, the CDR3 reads TGCAGCGTTGAGGGGGTAGCGGGACGTCCATCAGAGACCCAGTACTTC.

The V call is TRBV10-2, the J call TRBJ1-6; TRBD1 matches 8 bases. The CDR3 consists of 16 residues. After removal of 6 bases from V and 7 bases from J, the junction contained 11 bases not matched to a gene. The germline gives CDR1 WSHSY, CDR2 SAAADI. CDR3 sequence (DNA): TGCGCCAGCAGGACCTATTCGGGACAGGAGAATTCACCCCTCCACTTT. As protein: CASRTYSGQENSPLHF.

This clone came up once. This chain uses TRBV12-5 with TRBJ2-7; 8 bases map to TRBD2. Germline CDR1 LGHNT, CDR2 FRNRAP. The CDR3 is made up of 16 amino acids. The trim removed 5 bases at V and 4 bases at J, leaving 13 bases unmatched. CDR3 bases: TGTGCTAGTGGTCCTGGGGTAGCGGGACATGGGTACGAGCAGTACTTC. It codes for CASGPGVAGHGYEQYF.

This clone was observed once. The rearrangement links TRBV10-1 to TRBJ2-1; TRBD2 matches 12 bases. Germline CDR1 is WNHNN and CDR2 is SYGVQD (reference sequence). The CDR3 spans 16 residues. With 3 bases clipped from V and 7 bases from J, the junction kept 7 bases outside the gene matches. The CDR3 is CASSDTSGRTRNEQFF. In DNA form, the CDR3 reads TGCGCCAGCAGTGATACTAGCGGGAGGACCAGAAATGAGCAGTTCTTC.